This T cell receptor (beta chain) was sequenced during a study of tumor-infiltrating lymphocytes in primary liver carcinoma. Regarding the study as a whole: The overlap of tumor-adjacent and tumor-blood pairs was smaller than that of tumor region pairs. About 7-25% of top clones, no more, were shared by all five regions.

The researchers produced TCR beta cDNA from roughly 500 ng total RNA with a constant-region primer. Researchers made the TCR beta libraries by running three nested multiplex PCR rounds with slightly modified ARM-PCR. In the first two PCR rounds, TRBV1-TRBV30 forward primers were paired with a C-beta reverse primer, and each round lasted roughly 10 cycles. TCRdb ran MiXCR on the multiplex PCR reads and lists one entry per CDR3 protein. The table records 100,000 or so distinct CDR3 sequences, around 84% of them present only once. This clonotype came up once. Its target is not known. The junction departs from the called germline gene at one end, perhaps through a read error. Taking 20-30 mg of unsorted bulk tissue, the authors co-extracted RNA and DNA. Every patient had chronic HBV infection and was treatment-naive. This CDR3 contains 20 residues. The germline V gene encodes CDR1 MNHEY and CDR2 SVGEGT.

Sequencing was carried out using liver tumor tissue from sampling region 3. Subset meaning: tumor region T3, left-lateral pole. The chain uses TRBV6-2 or TRBV6-3 and TRBJ2-3; a weak D match, TRBD2 (5 bases). The receptor's source is a man in his forties with primary liver carcinoma and hepatitis B virus infection. This chain's CDR3 is CASLLGPIGNVPPGTDMQYF. Written as DNA, the CDR3 is TGTGCTAGCCTACTAGGCCCTATCGGGAACGTCCCCCCTGGCACAGATATGCAGTATTTT.